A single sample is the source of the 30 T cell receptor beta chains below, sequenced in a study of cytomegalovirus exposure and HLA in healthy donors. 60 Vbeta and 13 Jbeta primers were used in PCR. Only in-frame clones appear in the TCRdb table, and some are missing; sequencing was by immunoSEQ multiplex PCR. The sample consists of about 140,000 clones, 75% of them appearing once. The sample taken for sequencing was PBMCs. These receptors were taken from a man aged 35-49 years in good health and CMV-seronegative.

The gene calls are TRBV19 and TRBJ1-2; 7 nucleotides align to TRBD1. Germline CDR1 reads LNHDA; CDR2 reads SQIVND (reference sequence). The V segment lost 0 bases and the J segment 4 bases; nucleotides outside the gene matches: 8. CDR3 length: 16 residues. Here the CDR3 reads CASSIDLRQGSYGYTF. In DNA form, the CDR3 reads TGTGCCAGTAGTATAGATCTTCGACAGGGTAGCTATGGCTACACCTTC.

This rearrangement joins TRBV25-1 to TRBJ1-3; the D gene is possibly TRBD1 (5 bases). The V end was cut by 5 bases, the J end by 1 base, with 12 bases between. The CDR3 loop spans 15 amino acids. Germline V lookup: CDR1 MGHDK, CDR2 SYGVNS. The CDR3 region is CASSYQQDSGNTIYF. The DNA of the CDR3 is TGTGCCAGCAGTTATCAACAGGATTCTGGAAACACCATATATTTT. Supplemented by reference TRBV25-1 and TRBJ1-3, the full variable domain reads EADIYQTPRYLVIGTGKKITLECSQTMGHDKMYWYQQDPGMELHLIHYSYGVNSTEKGDLSSESTVSRIRTEHFPLTLESARPSHTSQYLCASSYQQDSGNTIYFGEGSWLTVV.

The DNA for the CDR3 is TGCGCCAGCAGTGAGTCGGCAGGCCCGAGGAGGTCTTTCTTT. Protein sequence: CASSESAGPRRSFF. This chain joins TRBV10-1 and TRBJ1-1; no clear D gene. The CDR3 loop spans 14 amino acids. V was pared by 0 bases and J by 12 bases, with 17 bases between. Germline CDR1 is WNHNN and CDR2 is SYGVQD (reference sequence).

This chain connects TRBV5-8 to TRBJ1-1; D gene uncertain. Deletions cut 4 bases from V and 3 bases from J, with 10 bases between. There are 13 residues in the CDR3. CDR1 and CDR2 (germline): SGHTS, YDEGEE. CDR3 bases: TGTGCCAGCAGCCTCCGGGTCTACACTGAAGCTTTCTTT. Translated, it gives CASSLRVYTEAFF.

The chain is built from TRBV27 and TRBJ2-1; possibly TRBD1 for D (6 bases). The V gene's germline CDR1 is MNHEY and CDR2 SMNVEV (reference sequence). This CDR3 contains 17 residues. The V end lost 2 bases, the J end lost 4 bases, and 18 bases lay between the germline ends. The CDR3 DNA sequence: TGTGCCAGCAGTTTACAACAGGGTGAATGGTCGTACAATGAGCAGTTCTTC. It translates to CASSLQQGEWSYNEQFF.

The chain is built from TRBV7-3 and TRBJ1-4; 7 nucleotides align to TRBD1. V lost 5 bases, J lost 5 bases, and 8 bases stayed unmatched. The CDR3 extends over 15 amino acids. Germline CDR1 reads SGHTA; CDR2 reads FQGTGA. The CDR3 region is CASSPSVGGNEKLFF. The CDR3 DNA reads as TGTGCCAGCAGCCCGAGTGTAGGGGGCAATGAAAAACTGTTTTTT.

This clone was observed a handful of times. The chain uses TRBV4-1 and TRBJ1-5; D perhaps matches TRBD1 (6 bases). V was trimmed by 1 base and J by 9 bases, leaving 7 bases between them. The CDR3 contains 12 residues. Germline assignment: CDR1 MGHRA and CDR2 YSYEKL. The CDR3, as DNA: TGCGCCAGCAGCCAAGGGGGGCGGCCCCAGCATTTT. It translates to CASSQGGRPQHF.

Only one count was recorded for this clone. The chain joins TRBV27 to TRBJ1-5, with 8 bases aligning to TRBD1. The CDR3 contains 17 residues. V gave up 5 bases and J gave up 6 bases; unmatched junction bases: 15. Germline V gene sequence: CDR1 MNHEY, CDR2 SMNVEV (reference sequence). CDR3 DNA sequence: TGTGCCAGCAGTCCAGGGGGCTCGGGATTTTTGGTTCAGCCCCAGCATTTT. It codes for CASSPGGSGFLVQPQHF.

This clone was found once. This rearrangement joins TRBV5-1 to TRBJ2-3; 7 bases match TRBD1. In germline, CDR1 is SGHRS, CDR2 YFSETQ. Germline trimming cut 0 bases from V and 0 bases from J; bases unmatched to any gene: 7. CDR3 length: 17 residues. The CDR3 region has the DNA TGCGCCAGCAGCTTGGAGTGGGGACAGAGTAGCACAGATACGCAGTATTTT. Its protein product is CASSLEWGQSSTDTQYF.

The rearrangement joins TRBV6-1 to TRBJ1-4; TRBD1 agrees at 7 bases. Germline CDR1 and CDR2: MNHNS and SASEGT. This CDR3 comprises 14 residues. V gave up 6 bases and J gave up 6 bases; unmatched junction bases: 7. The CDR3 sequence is CASRMDRYYEKLFF. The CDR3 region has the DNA TGTGCCAGCAGAATGGACAGGTATTATGAAAAACTGTTTTTT.

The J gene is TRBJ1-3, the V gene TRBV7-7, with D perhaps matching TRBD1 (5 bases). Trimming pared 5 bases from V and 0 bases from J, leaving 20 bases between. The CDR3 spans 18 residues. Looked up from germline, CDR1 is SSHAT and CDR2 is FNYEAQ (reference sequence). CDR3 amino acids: CASSQPKRDFSSGNTIYF. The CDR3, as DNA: TGTGCCAGCAGCCAACCTAAAAGGGACTTCAGCTCTGGAAACACCATATATTTT.

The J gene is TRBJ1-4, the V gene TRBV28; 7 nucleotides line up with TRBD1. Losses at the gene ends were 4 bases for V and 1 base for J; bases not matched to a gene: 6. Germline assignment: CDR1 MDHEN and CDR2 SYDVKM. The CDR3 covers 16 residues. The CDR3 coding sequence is TGTGCCAGCAGTTCGACAGGGCTTGGAACTAATGAAAAACTGTTTTTT. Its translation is CASSSTGLGTNEKLFF. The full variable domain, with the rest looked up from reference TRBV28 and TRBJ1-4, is DVKVTQSSRYLVKRTGEKVFLECVQDMDHENMFWYRQDPGLGLRLIYFSYDVKMKEKGDIPEGYSVSREKKERFSLILESASTNQTSMYLCASSSTGLGTNEKLFFGSGTQLSVL.

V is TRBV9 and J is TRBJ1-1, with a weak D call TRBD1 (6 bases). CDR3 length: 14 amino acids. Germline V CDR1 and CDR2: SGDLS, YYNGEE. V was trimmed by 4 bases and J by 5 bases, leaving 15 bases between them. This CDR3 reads CASSKTGRETEAFF. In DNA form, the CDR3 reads TGTGCCAGCAGCAAAACAGGGAGGGAGACTGAAGCTTTCTTT.

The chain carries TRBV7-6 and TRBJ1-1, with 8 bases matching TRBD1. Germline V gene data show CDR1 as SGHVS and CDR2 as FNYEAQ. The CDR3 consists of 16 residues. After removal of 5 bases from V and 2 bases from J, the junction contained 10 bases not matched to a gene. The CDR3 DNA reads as TGTGCCAGCAGCCCAAGGACAGGGAAGGGTAACACTGAAGCTTTCTTT. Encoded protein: CASSPRTGKGNTEAFF. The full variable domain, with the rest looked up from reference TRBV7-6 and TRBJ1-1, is GAGVSQSPRYKVTKRGQDVALRCDPISGHVSLYWYRQALGQGPEFLTYFNYEAQQDKSGLPNDRFSAERPEGSISTLTIQRTEQRDSAMYRCASSPRTGKGNTEAFFGQGTRLTVV.

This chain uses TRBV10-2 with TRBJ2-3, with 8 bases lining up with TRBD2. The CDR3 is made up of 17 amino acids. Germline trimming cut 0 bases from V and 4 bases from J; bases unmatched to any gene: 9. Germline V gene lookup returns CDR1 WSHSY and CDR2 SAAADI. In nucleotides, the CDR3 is TGCGCCAGCAGTGAGTCGAAAACCGGGGGGGCCGCAGATACGCAGTATTTT. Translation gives CASSESKTGGAADTQYF.

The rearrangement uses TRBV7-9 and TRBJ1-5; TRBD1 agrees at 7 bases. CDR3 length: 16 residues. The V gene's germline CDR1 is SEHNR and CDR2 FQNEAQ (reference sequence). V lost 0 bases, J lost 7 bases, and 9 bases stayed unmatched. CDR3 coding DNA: TGTGCCAGCAGCTTAGCGATTGGACAGGCGGGCCAGCCCCAGCATTTT. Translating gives CASSLAIGQAGQPQHF.

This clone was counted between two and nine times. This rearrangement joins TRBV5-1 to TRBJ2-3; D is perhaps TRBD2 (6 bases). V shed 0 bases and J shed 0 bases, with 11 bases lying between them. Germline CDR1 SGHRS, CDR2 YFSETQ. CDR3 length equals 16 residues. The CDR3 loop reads CASSLDGRGSTDTQYF. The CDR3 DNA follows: TGCGCCAGCAGCTTGGATGGGCGGGGAAGCACAGATACGCAGTATTTT.

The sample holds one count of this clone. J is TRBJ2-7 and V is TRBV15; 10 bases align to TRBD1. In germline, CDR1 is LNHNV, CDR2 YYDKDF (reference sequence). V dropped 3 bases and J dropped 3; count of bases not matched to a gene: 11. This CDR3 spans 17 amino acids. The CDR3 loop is CATSSSGGGQGFYEQYF. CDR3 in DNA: TGTGCCACCAGCAGTTCGGGGGGGGGACAGGGGTTCTACGAGCAGTACTTC.

DNA for the CDR3: TGTGCCAGCAGTTCCCCCGACTCGGACAGGATTTACATGAACACTGAAGCTTTCTTT. Amino acids: CASSSPDSDRIYMNTEAFF. This chain connects TRBV27 to TRBJ1-1; TRBD1 matches at 7 bases. From germline, CDR1 is MNHEY and CDR2 SMNVEV (reference sequence). With 4 bases clipped from V and 0 bases from J, the junction kept 17 bases outside the gene matches. The length of the CDR3 is 19 residues.

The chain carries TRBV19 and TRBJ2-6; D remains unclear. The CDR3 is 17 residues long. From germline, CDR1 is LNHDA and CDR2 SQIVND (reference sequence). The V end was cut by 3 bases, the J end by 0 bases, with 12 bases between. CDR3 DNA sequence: TGTGCCAGTAGTATTTTGGTCCCCAGCTCTGGGGCCAACGTCCTGACTTTC. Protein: CASSILVPSSGANVLTF.

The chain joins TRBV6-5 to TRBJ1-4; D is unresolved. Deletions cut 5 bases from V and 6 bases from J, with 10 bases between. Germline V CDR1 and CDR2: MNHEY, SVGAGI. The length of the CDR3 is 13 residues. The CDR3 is CASSDRQDEKLFF. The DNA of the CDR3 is TGTGCCAGCAGTGACCGGCAGGATGAAAAACTGTTTTTT.

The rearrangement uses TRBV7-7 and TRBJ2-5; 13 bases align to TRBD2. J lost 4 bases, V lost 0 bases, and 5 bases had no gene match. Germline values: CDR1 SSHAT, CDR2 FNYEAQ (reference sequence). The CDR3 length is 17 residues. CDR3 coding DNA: TGTGCCAGCAGCTTAGCGACTAGCGGGGGGAGGGGAGAGACCCAGTACTTC. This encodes CASSLATSGGRGETQYF.

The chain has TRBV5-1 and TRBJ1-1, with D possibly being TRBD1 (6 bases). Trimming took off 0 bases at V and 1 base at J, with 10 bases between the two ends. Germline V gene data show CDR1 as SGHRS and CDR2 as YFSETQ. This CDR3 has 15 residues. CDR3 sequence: CASSLGRGGNTEAFF. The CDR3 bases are TGCGCCAGCAGCTTGGGAAGGGGGGGGAACACTGAAGCTTTCTTT.

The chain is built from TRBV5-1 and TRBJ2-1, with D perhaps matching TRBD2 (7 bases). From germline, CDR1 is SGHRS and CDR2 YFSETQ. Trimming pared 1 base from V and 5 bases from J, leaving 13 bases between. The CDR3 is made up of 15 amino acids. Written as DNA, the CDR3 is TGCGCCAGCAGCTTGATGGCGGGGGCAGACAATGAGCAGTTCTTC. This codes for CASSLMAGADNEQFF. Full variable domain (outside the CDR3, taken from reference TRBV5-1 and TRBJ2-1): KAGVTQTPRYLIKTRGQQVTLSCSPISGHRSVSWYQQTPGQGLQFLFEYFSETQRNKGNFPGRFSGRQFSNSRSEMNVSTLELGDSALYLCASSLMAGADNEQFFGPGTRLTVL.

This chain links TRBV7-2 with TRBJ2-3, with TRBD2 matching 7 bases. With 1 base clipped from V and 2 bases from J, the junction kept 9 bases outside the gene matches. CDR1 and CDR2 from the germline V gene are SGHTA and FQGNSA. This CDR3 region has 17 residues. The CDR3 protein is CASSLVASGDYTDTQYF. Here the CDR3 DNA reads TGTGCCAGCAGCTTAGTGGCTAGCGGAGACTACACAGATACGCAGTATTTT.

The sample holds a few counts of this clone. The CDR3: CASSSNPYEQYF. CDR3 sequence (DNA): TGTGCCAGCAGTTCCAATCCCTACGAGCAGTACTTC. V is TRBV28 and J is TRBJ2-7; no clear D gene. Germline V gives CDR1 MDHEN, CDR2 SYDVKM. CDR3 length: 12 amino acids. Trimming shortened V by 4 bases and J by 2 bases, and 6 bases separated the two germline ends.

The CDR3 sequence: CASSTRGTRDSSYNSPLHF. CDR3 DNA sequence: TGTGCCAGCAGTACCAGGGGGACAAGGGATAGCTCCTATAATTCACCCCTCCACTTT. The rearrangement uses TRBV5-4 and TRBJ1-6; 7 positions match TRBD1. From germline, CDR1 is SGHNT and CDR2 YYREEE (reference sequence). With V trimmed by 5 bases and J by 0 bases, 14 bases remained unmatched. CDR3 length equals 19 residues.

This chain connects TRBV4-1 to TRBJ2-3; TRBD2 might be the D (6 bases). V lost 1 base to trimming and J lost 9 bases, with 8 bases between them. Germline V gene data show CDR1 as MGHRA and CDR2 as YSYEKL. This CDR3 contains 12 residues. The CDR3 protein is CASSQAGVTQYF. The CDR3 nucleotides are TGCGCCAGCAGCCAAGCGGGGGTGACGCAGTATTTT.

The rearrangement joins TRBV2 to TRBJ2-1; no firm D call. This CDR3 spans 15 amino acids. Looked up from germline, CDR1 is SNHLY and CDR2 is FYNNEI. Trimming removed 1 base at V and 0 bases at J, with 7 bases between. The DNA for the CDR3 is TGTGCCAGCAGTGAAGATCATCCCTCCTACAATGAGCAGTTCTTC. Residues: CASSEDHPSYNEQFF.

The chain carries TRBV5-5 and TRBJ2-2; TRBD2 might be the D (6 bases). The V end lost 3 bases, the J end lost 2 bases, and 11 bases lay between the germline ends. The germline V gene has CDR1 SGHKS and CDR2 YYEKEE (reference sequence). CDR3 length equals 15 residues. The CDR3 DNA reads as TGTGCCAGCAGCTCCCTGGGGGGTAACACCGGGGAGCTGTTTTTT. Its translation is CASSSLGGNTGELFF.